The entry that follows covers one T cell receptor beta chain sequence. Data came from immunoSEQ multiplex PCR; TCRdb stores just in-frame clones and leaves some out. The sample gives tens of thousands of clones, approximately 84% of which show up once; roughly 2.4% is in the top ten. The data originate from a study of preoperative IRX-2 immunotherapy in early breast cancer. The treatment was: preoperative locoregional IRX-2 cytokine immunotherapy. Patients received preoperative, locoregional IRX-2 cytokine immunotherapy in a phase Ib study. The CDR3 has 14 amino acids. Deletions cut 0 bases from V and 7 bases from J, with 12 bases between. In germline, CDR1 is MNHGY, CDR2 SAAAGT.

Source: lymph node tissue, taken before IRX-2 immunotherapy. The chain has TRBV6-8 and TRBJ1-2; no firm D call. This sequence was found in a human donor with breast cancer. The CDR3 reads CASSYSGPQGGYTF. The CDR3 DNA reads TGTGCCAGCAGTTACTCAGGACCGCAAGGTGGCTACACCTTC.